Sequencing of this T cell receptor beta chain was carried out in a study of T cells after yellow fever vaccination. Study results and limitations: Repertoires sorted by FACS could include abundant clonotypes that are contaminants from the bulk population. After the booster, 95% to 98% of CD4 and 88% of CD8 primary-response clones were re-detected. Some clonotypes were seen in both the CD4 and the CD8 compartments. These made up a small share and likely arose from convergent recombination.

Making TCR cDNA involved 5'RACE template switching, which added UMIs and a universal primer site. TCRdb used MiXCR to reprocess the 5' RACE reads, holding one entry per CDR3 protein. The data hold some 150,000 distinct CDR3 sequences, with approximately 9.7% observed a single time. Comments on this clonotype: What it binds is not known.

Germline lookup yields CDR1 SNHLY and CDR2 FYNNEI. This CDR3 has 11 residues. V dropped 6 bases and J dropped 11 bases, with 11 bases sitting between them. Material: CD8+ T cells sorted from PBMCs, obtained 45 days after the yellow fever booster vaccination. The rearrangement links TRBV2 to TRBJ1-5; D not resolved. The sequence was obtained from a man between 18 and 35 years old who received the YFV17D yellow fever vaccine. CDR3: CASRGPLAQHF. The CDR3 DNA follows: TGTGCCAGCAGAGGCCCTTTGGCCCAGCATTTT.